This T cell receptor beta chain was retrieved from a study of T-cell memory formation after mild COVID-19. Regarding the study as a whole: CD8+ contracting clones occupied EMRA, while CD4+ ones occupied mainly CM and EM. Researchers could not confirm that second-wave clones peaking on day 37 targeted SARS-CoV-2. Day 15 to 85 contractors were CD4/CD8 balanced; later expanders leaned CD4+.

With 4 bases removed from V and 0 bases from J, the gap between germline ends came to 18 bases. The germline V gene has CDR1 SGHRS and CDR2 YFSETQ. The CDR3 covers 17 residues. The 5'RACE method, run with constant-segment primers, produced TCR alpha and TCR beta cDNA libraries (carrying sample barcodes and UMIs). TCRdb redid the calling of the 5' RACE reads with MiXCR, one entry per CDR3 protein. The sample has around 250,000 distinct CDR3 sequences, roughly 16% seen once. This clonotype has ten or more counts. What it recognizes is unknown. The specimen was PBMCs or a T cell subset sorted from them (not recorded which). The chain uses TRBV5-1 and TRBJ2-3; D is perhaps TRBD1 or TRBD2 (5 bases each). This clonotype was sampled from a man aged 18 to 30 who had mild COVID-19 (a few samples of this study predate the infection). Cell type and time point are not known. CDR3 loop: CASSPIMRGGSTDTQYF. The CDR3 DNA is TGCGCCAGCAGCCCCATAATGAGGGGCGGCAGCACAGATACGCAGTATTTT.